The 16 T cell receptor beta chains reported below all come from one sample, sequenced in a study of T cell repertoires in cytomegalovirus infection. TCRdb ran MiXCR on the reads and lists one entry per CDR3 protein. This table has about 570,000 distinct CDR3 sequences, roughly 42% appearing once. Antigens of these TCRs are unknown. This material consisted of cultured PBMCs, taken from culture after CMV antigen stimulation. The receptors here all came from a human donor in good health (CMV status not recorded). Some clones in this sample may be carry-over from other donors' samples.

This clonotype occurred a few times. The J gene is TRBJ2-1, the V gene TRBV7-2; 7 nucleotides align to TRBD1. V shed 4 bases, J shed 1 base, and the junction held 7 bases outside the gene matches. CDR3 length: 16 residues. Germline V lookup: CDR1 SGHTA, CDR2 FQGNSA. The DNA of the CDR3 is TGTGCCAGCAGCTCAGGACAGGTAATTTCCTACAATGAGCAGTTCTTC. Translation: CASSSGQVISYNEQFF.

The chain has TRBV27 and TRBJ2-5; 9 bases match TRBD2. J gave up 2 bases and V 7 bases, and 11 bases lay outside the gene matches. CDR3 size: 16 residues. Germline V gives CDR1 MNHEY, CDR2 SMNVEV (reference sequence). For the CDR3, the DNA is TGTGCCAGCACCCAACGCGGGACTAGCAGACAAGAGACCCAGTACTTC. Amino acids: CASTQRGTSRQETQYF.

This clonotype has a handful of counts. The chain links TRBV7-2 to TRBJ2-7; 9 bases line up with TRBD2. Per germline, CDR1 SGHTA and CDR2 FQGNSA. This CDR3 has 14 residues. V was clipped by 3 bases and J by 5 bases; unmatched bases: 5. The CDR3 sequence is CASSFSLAGNEQYF. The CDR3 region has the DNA TGTGCCAGCAGCTTCAGCCTAGCGGGAAACGAGCAGTACTTC. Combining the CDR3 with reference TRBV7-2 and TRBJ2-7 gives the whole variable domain GAGVSQSPSNKVTEKGKDVELRCDPISGHTALYWYRQSLGQGLEFLIYFQGNSAPDKSGLPSDRFSAERTGGSVSTLTIQRTQQEDSAVYLCASSFSLAGNEQYFGPGTRLTVT.

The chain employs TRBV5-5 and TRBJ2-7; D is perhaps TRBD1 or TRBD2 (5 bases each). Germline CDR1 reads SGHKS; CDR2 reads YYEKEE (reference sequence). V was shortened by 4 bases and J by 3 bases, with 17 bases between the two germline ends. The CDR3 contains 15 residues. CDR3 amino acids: CASSPMSGHRYEQYF. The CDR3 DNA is TGTGCCAGCAGCCCGATGTCGGGGCACCGCTACGAGCAGTACTTC.

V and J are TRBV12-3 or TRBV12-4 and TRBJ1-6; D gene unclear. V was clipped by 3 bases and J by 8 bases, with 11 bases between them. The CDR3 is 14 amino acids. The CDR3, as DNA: TGTGCCAGCAGTTTTTCTCAAATCGATTCACCCCTCCACTTT. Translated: CASSFSQIDSPLHF.

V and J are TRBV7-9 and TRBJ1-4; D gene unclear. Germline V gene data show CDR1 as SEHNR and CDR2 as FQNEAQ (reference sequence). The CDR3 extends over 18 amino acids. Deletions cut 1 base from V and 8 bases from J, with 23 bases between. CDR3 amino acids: CASSLDSVSNPFLEKLFF. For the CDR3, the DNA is TGTGCCAGCAGCTTAGACAGCGTTTCGAACCCCTTCCTCGAAAAACTGTTTTTT.

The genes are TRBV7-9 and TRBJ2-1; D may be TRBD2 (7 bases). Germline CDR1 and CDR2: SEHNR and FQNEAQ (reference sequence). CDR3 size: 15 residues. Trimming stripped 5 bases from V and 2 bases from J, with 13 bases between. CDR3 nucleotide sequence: TGTGCCAGCAGCAAGGAGGGGGGGACCTACAATGAGCAGTTCTTC. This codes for CASSKEGGTYNEQFF. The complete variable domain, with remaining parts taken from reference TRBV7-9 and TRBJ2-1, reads DTGVSQNPRHKITKRGQNVTFRCDPISEHNRLYWYRQTLGQGPEFLTYFQNEAQLEKSRLLSDRFSAERPKGSFSTLEIQRTEQGDSAMYLCASSKEGGTYNEQFFGPGTRLTVL.

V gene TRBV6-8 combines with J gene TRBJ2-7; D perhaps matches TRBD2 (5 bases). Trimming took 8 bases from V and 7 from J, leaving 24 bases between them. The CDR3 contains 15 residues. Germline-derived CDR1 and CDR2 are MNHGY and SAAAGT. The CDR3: CASDVGRSGGLEQYF. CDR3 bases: TGTGCCAGCGATGTAGGTCGCTCAGGCGGGTTGGAGCAGTACTTC.

The CDR3 DNA reads TGTGCCAGCAGCTTAAGAACAGCCCAAGGAGGTTCTAACTATGGCTACACCTTC. Encoded protein: CASSLRTAQGGSNYGYTF. This chain uses TRBV7-6 with TRBJ1-2, with D unresolved. Between the trimmed V and J ends, which lost 2 bases and 0 bases, there was a span of 19 bases. Germline lookup yields CDR1 SGHVS and CDR2 FNYEAQ. The CDR3 is made up of 18 amino acids.

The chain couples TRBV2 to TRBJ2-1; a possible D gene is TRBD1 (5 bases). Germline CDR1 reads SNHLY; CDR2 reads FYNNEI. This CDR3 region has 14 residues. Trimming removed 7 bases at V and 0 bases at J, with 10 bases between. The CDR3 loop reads CASNRQSSYNEQFF. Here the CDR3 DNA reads TGTGCCAGCAACAGACAGAGCTCCTACAATGAGCAGTTCTTC.

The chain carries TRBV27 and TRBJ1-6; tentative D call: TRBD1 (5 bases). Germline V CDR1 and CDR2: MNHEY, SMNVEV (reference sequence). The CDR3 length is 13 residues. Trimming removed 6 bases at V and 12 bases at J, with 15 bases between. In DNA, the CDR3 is TGTGCCAGCAGCCCCAGGGCGACCTTACCCCTCCACTTT. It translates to CASSPRATLPLHF.

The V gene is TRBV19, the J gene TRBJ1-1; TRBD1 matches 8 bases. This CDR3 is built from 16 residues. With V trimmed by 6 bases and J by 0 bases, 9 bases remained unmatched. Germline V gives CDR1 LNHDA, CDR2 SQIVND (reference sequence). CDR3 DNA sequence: TGTGCCAGTAGCACTCCCAGGGGGCTCCTGAACACTGAAGCTTTCTTT. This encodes CASSTPRGLLNTEAFF.

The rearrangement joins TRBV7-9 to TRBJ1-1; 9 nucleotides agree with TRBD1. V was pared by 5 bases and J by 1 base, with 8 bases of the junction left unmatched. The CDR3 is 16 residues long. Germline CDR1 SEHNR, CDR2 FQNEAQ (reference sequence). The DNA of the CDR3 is TGTGCCAGCAGCGCAACGGACAGGGGCTGGAACACTGAAGCTTTCTTT. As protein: CASSATDRGWNTEAFF.

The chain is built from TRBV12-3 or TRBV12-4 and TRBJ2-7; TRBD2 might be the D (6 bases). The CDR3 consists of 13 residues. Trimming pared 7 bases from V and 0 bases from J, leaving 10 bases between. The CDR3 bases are TGTGCCAGCACCCGGGACTCCTCCTACGAGCAGTACTTC. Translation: CASTRDSSYEQYF.

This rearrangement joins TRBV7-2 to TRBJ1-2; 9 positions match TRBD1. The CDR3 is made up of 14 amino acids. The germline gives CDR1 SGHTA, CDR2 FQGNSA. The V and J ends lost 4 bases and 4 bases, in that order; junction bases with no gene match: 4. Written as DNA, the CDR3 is TGTGCCAGCAGCTCCGGGACAGGGTCCTATGGCTACACCTTC. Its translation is CASSSGTGSYGYTF.

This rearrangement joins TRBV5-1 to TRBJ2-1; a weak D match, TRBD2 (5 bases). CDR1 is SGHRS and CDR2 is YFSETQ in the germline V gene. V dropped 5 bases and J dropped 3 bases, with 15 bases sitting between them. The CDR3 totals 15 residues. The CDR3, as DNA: TGCGCCAGCAGTGACGGTGGGGAGCTCTACAATGAGCAGTTCTTC. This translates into CASSDGGELYNEQFF.